These T cell receptor beta chains were read from a single sample in a study of blood T cell repertoires in COVID-19. Sequencing used immunoSEQ multiplex PCR; TCRdb keeps in-frame clones, though not all of them. This sample has about 140,000 clones, with around 87% found just once. Input material: peripheral blood. These receptors were collected from a man aged 50 to 60 with active COVID-19. Each CDR3 is given with its conserved first and last residue. Fields, in order: D gene, V gene, clone size, J gene, CDR3 protein, CDR3 DNA. A D gene is named only where the DNA matches it firmly. Clone size is stated in some rows and not others, as once, few, many or a class when expanded.

d_gene: .; v_gene: TRBV28; abundance: few; j_gene: TRBJ1-1; CDR3aa: CARGEVGAFF; CDR3nt: TGTGCCAGGGGGGAGGTGGGGGCTTTCTTT
d_gene: TRBD1; v_gene: TRBV19; abundance: .; j_gene: TRBJ1-1; CDR3aa: CASSPRDRGVNTEAFF; CDR3nt: TGTGCCAGTAGTCCCAGGGACAGGGGGGTGAACACTGAAGCTTTCTTT
d_gene: .; v_gene: TRBV6-5; abundance: .; j_gene: TRBJ2-7; CDR3aa: CASGGGTGKYF; CDR3nt: TGTGCCAGCGGCGGCGGTACAGGGAAGTACTTC
d_gene: TRBD2; v_gene: TRBV5-4; abundance: .; j_gene: TRBJ2-1; CDR3aa: CASSKGLAGGLYEQFF; CDR3nt: TGTGCCAGCAGCAAGGGACTAGCGGGGGGGTTGTATGAGCAGTTCTTC
d_gene: .; v_gene: TRBV12-3/TRBV12-4; abundance: .; j_gene: TRBJ2-2; CDR3aa: CASSQGGPGELFF; CDR3nt: TGTGCCAGCAGTCAGGGGGGCCCCGGGGAGCTGTTTTTT
d_gene: .; v_gene: TRBV9; abundance: once; j_gene: TRBJ2-1; CDR3aa: CASSAGGSSYNEQFF; CDR3nt: TGTGCCAGCAGCGCGGGGGGCAGTTCCTACAATGAGCAGTTCTTC
d_gene: .; v_gene: TRBV11-2; abundance: .; j_gene: TRBJ2-5; CDR3aa: CASSSLETQYF; CDR3nt: TGTGCCAGCAGCTCGTTAGAGACCCAGTACTTC
d_gene: TRBD1; v_gene: TRBV19; abundance: .; j_gene: TRBJ2-2; CDR3aa: CASSPRTGAGELFF; CDR3nt: TGTGCCAGTAGTCCTAGGACAGGGGCCGGGGAGCTGTTTTTT
d_gene: .; v_gene: TRBV7-3; abundance: .; j_gene: TRBJ1-1; CDR3aa: CASSLKAGASEAFF; CDR3nt: TGTGCCAGCAGCTTAAAAGCGGGGGCTTCTGAAGCTTTCTTT
d_gene: TRBD2; v_gene: TRBV19; abundance: few; j_gene: TRBJ2-3; CDR3aa: CASTQAGGSTDTQYF; CDR3nt: TGTGCCAGTACTCAAGCGGGGGGCTCTACAGATACGCAGTATTTT
d_gene: TRBD2; v_gene: TRBV7-2; abundance: .; j_gene: TRBJ2-5; CDR3aa: CASSLVRGAGAETQYF; CDR3nt: TGTGCCAGCAGCTTAGTTCGGGGAGCGGGGGCAGAGACCCAGTACTTC
d_gene: TRBD1; v_gene: TRBV6-5; abundance: .; j_gene: TRBJ1-2; CDR3aa: CASIQGQGRDGYTF; CDR3nt: TGTGCCAGCATTCAAGGACAGGGTCGGGATGGCTACACCTTC
d_gene: TRBD1; v_gene: TRBV7-8; abundance: once; j_gene: TRBJ2-6; CDR3aa: CASSLNRQGHLPGANVLTF; CDR3nt: TGTGCCAGCAGCTTAAACCGACAGGGACACCTCCCTGGGGCCAACGTCCTGACTTTC
d_gene: TRBD1; v_gene: TRBV18; abundance: .; j_gene: TRBJ1-2; CDR3aa: CASSPTGTGDYTF; CDR3nt: TGTGCCAGCTCACCGACAGGGACGGGGGACTACACCTTC
d_gene: .; v_gene: TRBV7-2; abundance: .; j_gene: TRBJ2-3; CDR3aa: CASSLRGATDTQYF; CDR3nt: TGTGCCAGCAGCTTACGCGGGGCCACAGATACGCAGTATTTT
d_gene: TRBD1; v_gene: TRBV6-5; abundance: .; j_gene: TRBJ1-4; CDR3aa: CASSWGQTTNEKLFF; CDR3nt: TGTGCCAGCAGTTGGGGACAGACAACTAATGAAAAACTGTTTTTT
d_gene: .; v_gene: TRBV5-1; abundance: .; j_gene: TRBJ2-7; CDR3aa: CASSLKASYEQYF; CDR3nt: TGCGCCAGCAGCTTGAAGGCTAGCTACGAGCAGTACTTC
d_gene: TRBD1; v_gene: TRBV11-2; abundance: once; j_gene: TRBJ2-1; CDR3aa: CASSALQGWRNEQFF; CDR3nt: TGTGCCAGCAGCGCCCTACAGGGGTGGCGCAATGAGCAGTTCTTC
d_gene: TRBD2; v_gene: TRBV6-6; abundance: .; j_gene: TRBJ2-1; CDR3aa: CASSLTVAGARYNEQFF; CDR3nt: TGTGCCAGCAGTCTTACCGTAGCGGGGGCCCGTTACAATGAGCAGTTCTTC
d_gene: .; v_gene: TRBV27; abundance: .; j_gene: TRBJ1-2; CDR3aa: CASSLRSTGGYTF; CDR3nt: TGTGCCAGCAGTCTCAGGAGTACGGGAGGCTACACCTTC
d_gene: TRBD2; v_gene: TRBV4-2; abundance: .; j_gene: TRBJ2-4; CDR3aa: CASSQGGRDIQYF; CDR3nt: TGTGCCAGCAGCCAGGGAGGGAGGGACATTCAGTACTTC
d_gene: .; v_gene: TRBV2; abundance: .; j_gene: TRBJ1-4; CDR3aa: CASSLQGGDEKLFF; CDR3nt: TGTGCCAGCAGCCTACAGGGAGGGGATGAAAAACTGTTTTTT
d_gene: .; v_gene: TRBV5-6; abundance: .; j_gene: TRBJ2-3; CDR3aa: CASSGGLQDLQYF; CDR3nt: TGTGCCAGCAGCGGGGGCCTTCAGGATTTGCAGTATTTT
d_gene: .; v_gene: TRBV4-1; abundance: few; j_gene: TRBJ2-7; CDR3aa: CASSQDEGSAVEQYF; CDR3nt: TGCGCCAGCAGCCAAGACGAGGGTAGCGCCGTCGAGCAGTACTTC
d_gene: TRBD1; v_gene: TRBV27; abundance: .; j_gene: TRBJ2-7; CDR3aa: CASSDRGNEQYF; CDR3nt: TGTGCCAGCAGTGACAGGGGCAACGAGCAGTACTTC
d_gene: .; v_gene: TRBV6-5; abundance: .; j_gene: TRBJ1-2; CDR3aa: CASSRLASNYGYTF; CDR3nt: TGTGCCAGCAGCAGATTGGCTTCTAACTATGGCTACACCTTC
d_gene: TRBD1; v_gene: TRBV4-1; abundance: .; j_gene: TRBJ1-6; CDR3aa: CASSQPTARDRELLHF; CDR3nt: TGCGCCAGCAGCCAACCGACCGCCCGGGACAGGGAGCTCCTCCACTTT
d_gene: TRBD1; v_gene: TRBV30; abundance: once; j_gene: TRBJ2-5; CDR3aa: CAWSVPTGVRETQYF; CDR3nt: TGTGCCTGGAGTGTACCTACAGGGGTCAGAGAGACCCAGTACTTC
d_gene: .; v_gene: TRBV7-7; abundance: .; j_gene: TRBJ2-5; CDR3aa: CASSPGTPGETQYF; CDR3nt: TGTGCTAGCAGTCCAGGGACACCAGGAGAGACCCAGTACTTC
d_gene: .; v_gene: TRBV15; abundance: once; j_gene: TRBJ1-5; CDR3aa: CATSRTSQGKQPQHF; CDR3nt: TGTGCCACCAGCAGAACCTCACAGGGTAAGCAGCCCCAGCATTTT
d_gene: TRBD1; v_gene: TRBV20-1; abundance: .; j_gene: TRBJ2-5; CDR3aa: CSASDPGGAETQYF; CDR3nt: TGCAGTGCTAGTGACCCAGGGGGCGCGGAGACCCAGTACTTC
d_gene: .; v_gene: TRBV19; abundance: .; j_gene: TRBJ2-1; CDR3aa: CASTPMAGTVYNEQFF; CDR3nt: TGTGCCAGTACCCCAATGGCGGGGACAGTATACAATGAGCAGTTCTTC
d_gene: TRBD1; v_gene: TRBV15; abundance: once; j_gene: TRBJ2-3; CDR3aa: CATSRDGAGTAVDTQYF; CDR3nt: TGTGCCACCAGCAGAGACGGTGCCGGGACAGCCGTAGATACGCAGTATTTT
d_gene: TRBD2; v_gene: TRBV4-2; abundance: .; j_gene: TRBJ2-1; CDR3aa: CASSQDSAGSYNEQFF; CDR3nt: TGTGCCAGCAGCCAAGATTCAGCGGGGTCCTACAATGAGCAGTTCTTC
d_gene: .; v_gene: TRBV20-1; abundance: .; j_gene: TRBJ2-3; CDR3aa: CSASELASRTDTQYF; CDR3nt: TGCAGTGCTAGTGAGCTAGCGAGCCGCACAGATACGCAGTATTTT
d_gene: .; v_gene: TRBV4-1; abundance: once; j_gene: TRBJ2-2; CDR3aa: CASSQVAGSGELFF; CDR3nt: TGCGCCAGCAGCCAAGTAGCAGGGTCCGGGGAGCTGTTTTTT
d_gene: TRBD2; v_gene: TRBV29-1; abundance: once; j_gene: TRBJ2-3; CDR3aa: CSVERLGGGDTQYF; CDR3nt: TGCAGCGTTGAGAGATTGGGGGGGGGAGATACGCAGTATTTT
d_gene: .; v_gene: TRBV7-2; abundance: .; j_gene: TRBJ2-7; CDR3aa: CASSYKLAAESYEQYF; CDR3nt: TGTGCCAGCAGCTACAAGTTAGCGGCAGAGTCCTACGAGCAGTACTTC
d_gene: .; v_gene: TRBV7-9; abundance: .; j_gene: TRBJ2-2; CDR3aa: CAGGTGELFF; CDR3nt: TGTGCGGGGGGCACCGGGGAGCTGTTTTTT
d_gene: .; v_gene: TRBV6-5; abundance: .; j_gene: TRBJ2-2; CDR3aa: CATQGNTGELFF; CDR3nt: TGTGCCACCCAGGGAAACACCGGGGAGCTGTTTTTT
d_gene: TRBD1; v_gene: TRBV14; abundance: .; j_gene: TRBJ1-2; CDR3aa: CASSQRTGPYGYTF; CDR3nt: TGTGCCAGCAGCCAGCGGACAGGGCCCTATGGCTACACCTTC